This T cell receptor beta chain emerged from a study of beta chain features in type 1 diabetes. Study findings and constraints: Although PCR might favor shorter templates, it would do so equally in patients and controls. Healthy donors had naive, central memory and Treg TCRB repertoires that appeared less similar than those seen among patients.

Turning to this clone: No antigen is known for it.

Expressed TCRB transcripts were sequenced, since all the RNA that had been isolated was reverse transcribed. This table comes from immunoSEQ multiplex PCR, and its TCRdb copy is limited to in-frame clones, with some not included. The sample has 200,000 to 250,000 clones, around 9.6% seen once. CDR3 length: 13 amino acids. V lost 3 bases, J lost 7 bases, and 2 bases stayed unmatched. In germline, CDR1 is MNHNS, CDR2 SASEGT. Isolation of CD4+ naive, central memory, regulatory and stem cell-like memory cells was achieved by sorting via CD45RO/CCR7/CD25/CD127/CD95/CD27. Sequenced sample: naive CD4+ T cells from blood. The chain joins TRBV6-1 to TRBJ2-1, with TRBD1 matching over 8 bases. The receptor's source is a woman between 18 and 29 years old in good health. Here the CDR3 reads CASSEDRDNEQFF. The CDR3 nucleotides read TGTGCCAGCAGTGAGGACAGGGATAATGAGCAGTTCTTC.